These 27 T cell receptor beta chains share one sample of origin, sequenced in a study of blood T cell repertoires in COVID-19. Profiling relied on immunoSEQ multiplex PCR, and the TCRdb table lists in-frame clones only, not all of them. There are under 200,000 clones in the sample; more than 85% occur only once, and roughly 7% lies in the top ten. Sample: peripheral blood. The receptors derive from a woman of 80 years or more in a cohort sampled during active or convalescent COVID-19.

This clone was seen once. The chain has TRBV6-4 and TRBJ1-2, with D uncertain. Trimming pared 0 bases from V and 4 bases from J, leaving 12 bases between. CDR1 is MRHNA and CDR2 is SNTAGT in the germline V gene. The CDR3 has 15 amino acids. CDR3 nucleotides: TGTGCCAGCAGTGACTCGGGAGGATACTCCTATGGCTACACCTTC. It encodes CASSDSGGYSYGYTF.

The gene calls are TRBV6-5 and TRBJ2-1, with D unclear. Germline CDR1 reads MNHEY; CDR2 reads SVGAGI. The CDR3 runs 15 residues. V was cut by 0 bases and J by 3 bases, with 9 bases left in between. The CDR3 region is CASSYSTPGYNEQFF. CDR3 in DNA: TGTGCCAGCAGTTACTCGACCCCAGGCTACAATGAGCAGTTCTTC.

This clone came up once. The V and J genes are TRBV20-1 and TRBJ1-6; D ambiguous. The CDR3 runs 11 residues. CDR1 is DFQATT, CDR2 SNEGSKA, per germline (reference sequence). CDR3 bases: TGCAGCTCAGATAATAATTCACCCCTCCACTTT. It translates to CSSDNNSPLHF.

The CDR3, as DNA: TGTGCCAGCAGCTCCATGATAGAAAATCTAGGCGGCACTGAAGCTTTCTTT. Protein: CASSSMIENLGGTEAFF. The gene calls are TRBV11-2 and TRBJ1-1; D is unclear. Per the germline V gene, CDR1 is SGHAT and CDR2 is FQNNGV. The CDR3 runs to 17 residues. Trimming took off 4 bases at V and 4 bases at J, with 22 bases between the two ends.

The CDR3 spells CASSWDRGLRETEAFF. In nucleotides, the CDR3 is TGTGCCAGCAGCTGGGACAGGGGGCTTCGGGAAACTGAAGCTTTCTTT. The rearrangement uses TRBV5-4 and TRBJ1-1; 12 bases map to TRBD1. The CDR3 is 16 amino acids. V was clipped by 3 bases and J by 5 bases; unmatched bases: 8. Germline loops: CDR1 SGHNT, CDR2 YYREEE (reference sequence).

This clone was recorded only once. CDR3 DNA: TGTGCCAGCAGCCCATGGGACAGGGGCACTGAAGCTTTCTTT. It specifies CASSPWDRGTEAFF. The chain links TRBV5-4 to TRBJ1-1, with 10 bases aligning to TRBD1. Trimming took 4 bases from V and 4 from J; bases not matched to a gene: 4. The CDR3 is made up of 14 amino acids. Germline CDR1 is SGHNT and CDR2 is YYREEE (reference sequence).

The DNA for the CDR3 is TGTGCCAGCTCACGAGGCAGGGGTACAGATACGCAGTATTTT. It codes for CASSRGRGTDTQYF. This rearrangement joins TRBV18 to TRBJ2-3, with a weak D call TRBD1 (6 bases). The germline V gene has CDR1 KGHSH and CDR2 LQKENI. V was shortened by 4 bases and J by 3 bases, with 11 bases between the two germline ends. This CDR3 has 14 amino acids.

The CDR3 spells CASSPSVGQLNEKLFF. In DNA, the CDR3 is TGTGCCAGCTCACCAAGCGTGGGACAGCTTAATGAAAAACTGTTTTTT. The V and J genes are TRBV18 and TRBJ1-4, with 7 bases matching TRBD1. CDR3 length equals 16 residues. V gave up 2 bases and J gave up 4 bases; unmatched junction bases: 7. Germline V gene sequence: CDR1 KGHSH, CDR2 LQKENI.

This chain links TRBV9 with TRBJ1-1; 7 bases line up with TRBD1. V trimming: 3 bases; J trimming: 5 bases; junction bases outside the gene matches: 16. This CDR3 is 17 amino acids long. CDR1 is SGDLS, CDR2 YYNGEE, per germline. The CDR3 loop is CASSAPFEQGRTTEAFF. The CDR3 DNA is TGTGCCAGCAGCGCACCCTTCGAACAGGGGAGAACGACTGAAGCTTTCTTT. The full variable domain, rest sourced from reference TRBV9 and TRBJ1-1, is DSGVTQTPKHLITATGQRVTLRCSPRSGDLSVYWYQQSLDQGLQFLIQYYNGEERAKGNILERFSAQQFPDLHSELNLSSLELGDSALYFCASSAPFEQGRTTEAFFGQGTRLTVV.

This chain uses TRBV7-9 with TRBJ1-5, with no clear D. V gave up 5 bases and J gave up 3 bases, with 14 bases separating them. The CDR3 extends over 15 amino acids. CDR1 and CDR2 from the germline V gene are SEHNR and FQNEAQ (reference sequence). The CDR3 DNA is TGTGCCAGCAGCCCTAGCCTATGGGACAATCAGCCCCAGCATTTT. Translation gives CASSPSLWDNQPQHF.

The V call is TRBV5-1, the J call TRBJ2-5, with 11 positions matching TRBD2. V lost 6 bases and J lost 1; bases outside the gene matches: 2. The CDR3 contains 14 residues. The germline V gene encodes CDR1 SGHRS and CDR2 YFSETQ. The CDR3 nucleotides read TGCGCCAGCAATAGCGGGAGGGCCCAAGAGACCCAGTACTTC. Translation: CASNSGRAQETQYF.

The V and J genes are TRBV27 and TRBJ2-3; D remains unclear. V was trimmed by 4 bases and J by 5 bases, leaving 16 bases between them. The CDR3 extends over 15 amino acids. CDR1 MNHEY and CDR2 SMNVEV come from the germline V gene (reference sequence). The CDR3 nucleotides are TGTGCCAGCAGTTCAGATCCTCCCCGGAGAGATACGCAGTATTTT. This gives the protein CASSSDPPRRDTQYF.

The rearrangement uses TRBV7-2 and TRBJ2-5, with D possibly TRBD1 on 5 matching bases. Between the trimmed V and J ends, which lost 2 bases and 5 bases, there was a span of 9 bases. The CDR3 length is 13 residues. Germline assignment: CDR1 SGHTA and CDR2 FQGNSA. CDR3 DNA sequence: TGTGCCAGCAGCTTAAACCACAGGGAGACCCAGTACTTC. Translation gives CASSLNHRETQYF.

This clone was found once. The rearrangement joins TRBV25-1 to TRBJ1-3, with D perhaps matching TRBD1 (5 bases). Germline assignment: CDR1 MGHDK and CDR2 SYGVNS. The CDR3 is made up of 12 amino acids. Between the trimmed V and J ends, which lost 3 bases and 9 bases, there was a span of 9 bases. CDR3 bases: TGTGCCAGCAGTGACAGGGTTAGCACCATATATTTT. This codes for CASSDRVSTIYF.

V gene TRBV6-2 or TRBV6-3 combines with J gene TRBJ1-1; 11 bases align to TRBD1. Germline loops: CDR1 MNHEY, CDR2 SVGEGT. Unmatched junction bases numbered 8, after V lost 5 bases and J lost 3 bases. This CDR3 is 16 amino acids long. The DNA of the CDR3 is TGTGCCAGCAGTCTAGGACAGGGGGCGGGCCACACTGAAGCTTTCTTT. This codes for CASSLGQGAGHTEAFF.

The CDR3 spells CASSQDLAGYTDTQYF. The CDR3 DNA reads as TGTGCCAGCAGCCAAGACCTAGCGGGCTACACAGATACGCAGTATTTT. The V gene is TRBV4-2, the J gene TRBJ2-3; 8 bases line up with TRBD2. Germline loops: CDR1 LGHNA, CDR2 YNFKEQ. Unmatched junction bases numbered 4, after V lost 0 bases and J lost 2 bases. This CDR3 is built from 16 residues.

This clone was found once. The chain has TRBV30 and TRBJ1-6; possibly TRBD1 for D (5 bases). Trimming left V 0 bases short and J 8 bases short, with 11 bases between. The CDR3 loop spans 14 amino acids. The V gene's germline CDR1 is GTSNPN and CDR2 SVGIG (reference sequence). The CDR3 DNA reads TGTGCCTGGAGTGTACGCCGGGGGGATTCACCCCTCCACTTT. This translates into CAWSVRRGDSPLHF.

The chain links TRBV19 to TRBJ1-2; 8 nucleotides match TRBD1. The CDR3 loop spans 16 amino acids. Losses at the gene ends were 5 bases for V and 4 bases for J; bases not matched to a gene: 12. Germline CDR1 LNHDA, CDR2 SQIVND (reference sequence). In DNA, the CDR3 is TGTGCCAGTAGTGCCCGTCCCGGGACAGGAGGCTATGGCTACACCTTC. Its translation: CASSARPGTGGYGYTF. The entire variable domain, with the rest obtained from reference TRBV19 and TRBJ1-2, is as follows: DGGITQSPKYLFRKEGQNVTLSCEQNLNHDAMYWYRQDPGQGLRLIYYSQIVNDFQKGDIAEGYSVSREKKESFPLTVTSAQKNPTAFYLCASSARPGTGGYGYTFGSGTRLTVV.

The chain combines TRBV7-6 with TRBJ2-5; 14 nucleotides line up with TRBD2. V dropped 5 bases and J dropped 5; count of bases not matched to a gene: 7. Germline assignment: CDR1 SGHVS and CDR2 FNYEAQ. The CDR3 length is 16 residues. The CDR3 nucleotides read TGTGCCAGCAGCACACCGACTAGCGGGGGGGCGGAGACCCAGTACTTC. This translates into CASSTPTSGGAETQYF.

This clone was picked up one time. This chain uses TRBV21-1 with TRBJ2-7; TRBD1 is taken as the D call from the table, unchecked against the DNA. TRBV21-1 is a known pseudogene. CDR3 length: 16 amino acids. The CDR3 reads CASTLMGRAPWNEQYF. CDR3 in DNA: TGTGCCAGCACCCTTATGGGCAGGGCGCCCTGGAACGAGCAGTACTTC.

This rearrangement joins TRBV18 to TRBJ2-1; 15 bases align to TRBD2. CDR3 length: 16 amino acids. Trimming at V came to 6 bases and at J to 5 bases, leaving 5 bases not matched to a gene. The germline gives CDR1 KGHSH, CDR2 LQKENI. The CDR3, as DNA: TGTGCCAGCTCTGAGGGACTAGCGGGGGGCAACAATGAGCAGTTCTTC. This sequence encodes CASSEGLAGGNNEQFF.

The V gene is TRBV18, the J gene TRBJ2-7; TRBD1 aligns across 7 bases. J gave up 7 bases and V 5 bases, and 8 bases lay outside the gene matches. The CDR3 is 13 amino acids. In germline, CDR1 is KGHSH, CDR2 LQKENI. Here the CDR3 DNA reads TGTGCCAGCTCAGAGGGGGCCTCGAGAGAGCAGTACGTC. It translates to CASSEGASREQYV.

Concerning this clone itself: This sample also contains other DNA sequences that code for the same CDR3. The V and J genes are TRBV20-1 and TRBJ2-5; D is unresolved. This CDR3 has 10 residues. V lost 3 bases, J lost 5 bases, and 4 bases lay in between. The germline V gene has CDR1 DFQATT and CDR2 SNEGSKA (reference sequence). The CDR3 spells CSASYETQYF. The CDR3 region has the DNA TGCAGTGCTAGTTATGAGACCCAGTACTTC.

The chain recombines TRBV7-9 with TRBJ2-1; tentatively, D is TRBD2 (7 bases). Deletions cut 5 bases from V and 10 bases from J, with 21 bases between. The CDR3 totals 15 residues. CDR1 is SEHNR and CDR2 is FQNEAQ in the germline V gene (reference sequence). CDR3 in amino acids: CASSRRYGGQSEQFF. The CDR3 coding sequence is TGTGCCAGCAGCCGTCGTTACGGGGGGCAATCCGAGCAGTTCTTC.

For the CDR3, the DNA is TGTGCCAGCAGCTCCAGGGGTTACGAGCAGTACTTC. Its translation: CASSSRGYEQYF. The rearrangement links TRBV7-6 to TRBJ2-7; weak D call: TRBD1 (6 bases). Trimming cost V 4 bases and J 4 bases, with 8 bases left between them. The CDR3 length is 12 residues. Per germline, CDR1 SGHVS and CDR2 FNYEAQ.

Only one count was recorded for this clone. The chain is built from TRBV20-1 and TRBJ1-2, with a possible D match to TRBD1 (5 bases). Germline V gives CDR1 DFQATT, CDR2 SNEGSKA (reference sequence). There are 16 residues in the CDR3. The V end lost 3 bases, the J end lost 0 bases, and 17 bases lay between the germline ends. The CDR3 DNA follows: TGCAGTGCTAGTGCTGCCTGGGGGGGAACTAACTATGGCTACACCTTC. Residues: CSASAAWGGTNYGYTF.

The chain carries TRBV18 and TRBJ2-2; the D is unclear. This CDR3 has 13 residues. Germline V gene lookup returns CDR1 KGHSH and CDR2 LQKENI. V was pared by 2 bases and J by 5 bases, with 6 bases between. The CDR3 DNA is TGTGCCAGCTCACCATCGGGTACCGGGGAGCTGTTTTTT. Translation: CASSPSGTGELFF.